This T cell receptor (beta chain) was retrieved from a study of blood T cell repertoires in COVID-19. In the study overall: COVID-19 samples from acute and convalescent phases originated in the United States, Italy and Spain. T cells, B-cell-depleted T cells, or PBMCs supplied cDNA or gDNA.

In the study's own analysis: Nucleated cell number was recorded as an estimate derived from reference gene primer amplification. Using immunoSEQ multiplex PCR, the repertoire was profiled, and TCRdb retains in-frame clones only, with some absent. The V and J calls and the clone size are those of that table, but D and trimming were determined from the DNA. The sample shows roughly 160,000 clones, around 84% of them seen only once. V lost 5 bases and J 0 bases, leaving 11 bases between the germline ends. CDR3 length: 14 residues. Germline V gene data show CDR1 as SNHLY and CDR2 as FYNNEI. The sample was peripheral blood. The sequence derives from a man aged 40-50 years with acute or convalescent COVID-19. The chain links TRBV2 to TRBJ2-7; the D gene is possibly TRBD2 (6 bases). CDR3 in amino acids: CASSWEADSYEQYF. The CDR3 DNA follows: TGTGCCAGCAGTTGGGAGGCTGACTCCTACGAGCAGTACTTC.